This TCR beta chain was retrieved from a study of blood T cell repertoires in COVID-19. In the study overall: Sites across the United States, Italy and Spain contributed samples from acute and convalescent COVID-19.

Profiling relied on immunoSEQ multiplex PCR, and the TCRdb table lists in-frame clones only, not all of them. The repertoire has fewer than 200,000 clones, roughly 83% of them found once; the top ten carry 4% to 4.5%. Categorization into cohorts depended on clinical history that participants reported. Cohort 3 recovered donors had two negative PCRs, clearance, or symptom resolution. This CDR3 spans 13 amino acids. Trimming left V 0 bases short and J 0 bases short, with 2 bases between. Germline V gene data show CDR1 as MNHEY and CDR2 as SVGAGI. This clonotype was obtained from a woman aged 45-60 years who had recovered from COVID-19. The chain couples TRBV6-5 to TRBJ1-1; D call uncertain. Sample: PBMCs or T cells enriched from blood (not recorded which). The CDR3 region has the DNA TGTGCCAGCAGTTACTCCGTGAACACTGAAGCTTTCTTT. It encodes CASSYSVNTEAFF.